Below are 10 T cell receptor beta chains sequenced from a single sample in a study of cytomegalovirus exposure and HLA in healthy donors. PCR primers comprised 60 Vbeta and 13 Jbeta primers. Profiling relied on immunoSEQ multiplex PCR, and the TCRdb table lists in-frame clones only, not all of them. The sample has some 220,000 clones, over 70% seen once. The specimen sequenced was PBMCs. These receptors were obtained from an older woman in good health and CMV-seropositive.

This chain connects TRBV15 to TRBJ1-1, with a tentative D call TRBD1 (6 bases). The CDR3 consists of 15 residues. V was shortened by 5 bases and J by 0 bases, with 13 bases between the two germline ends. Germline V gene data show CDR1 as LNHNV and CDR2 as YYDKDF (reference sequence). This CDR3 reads CATSLKGGMNTEAFF. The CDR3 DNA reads TGTGCCACCAGCCTCAAGGGGGGGATGAACACTGAAGCTTTCTTT.

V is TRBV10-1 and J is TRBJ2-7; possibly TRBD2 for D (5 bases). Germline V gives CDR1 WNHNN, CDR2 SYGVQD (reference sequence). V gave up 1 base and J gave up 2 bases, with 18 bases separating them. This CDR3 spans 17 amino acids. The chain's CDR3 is CASSEWLRTSGAYEQYF. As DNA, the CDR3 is TGCGCCAGCAGTGAGTGGTTGCGAACTAGTGGGGCCTACGAGCAGTACTTC.

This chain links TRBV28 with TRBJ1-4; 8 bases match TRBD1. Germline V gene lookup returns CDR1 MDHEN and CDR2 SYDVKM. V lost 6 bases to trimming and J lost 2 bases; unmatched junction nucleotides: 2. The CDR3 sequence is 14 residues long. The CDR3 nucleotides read TGTGCCAGCAGCGCAGGGGGCACTAATGAAAAACTGTTTTTT. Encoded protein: CASSAGGTNEKLFF.

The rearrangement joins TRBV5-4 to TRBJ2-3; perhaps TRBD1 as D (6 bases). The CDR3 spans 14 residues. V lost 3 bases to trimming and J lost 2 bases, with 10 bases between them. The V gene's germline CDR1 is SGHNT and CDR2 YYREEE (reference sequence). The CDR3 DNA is TGTGCCAGCAGCTCGACAGGCACCACAGATACGCAGTATTTT. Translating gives CASSSTGTTDTQYF. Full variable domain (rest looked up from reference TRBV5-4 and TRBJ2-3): ETGVTQSPTHLIKTRGQQVTLRCSSQSGHNTVSWYQQALGQGPQFIFQYYREEENGRGNFPPRFSGLQFPNYSSELNVNALELDDSALYLCASSSTGTTDTQYFGPGTRLTVL.

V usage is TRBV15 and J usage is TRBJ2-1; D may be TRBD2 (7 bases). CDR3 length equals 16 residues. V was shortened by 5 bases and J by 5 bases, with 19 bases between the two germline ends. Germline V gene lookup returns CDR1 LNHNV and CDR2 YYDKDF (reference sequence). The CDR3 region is CATSDQWGGRNNEQFF. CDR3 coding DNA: TGTGCCACCAGCGATCAGTGGGGGGGCAGAAACAATGAGCAGTTCTTC.

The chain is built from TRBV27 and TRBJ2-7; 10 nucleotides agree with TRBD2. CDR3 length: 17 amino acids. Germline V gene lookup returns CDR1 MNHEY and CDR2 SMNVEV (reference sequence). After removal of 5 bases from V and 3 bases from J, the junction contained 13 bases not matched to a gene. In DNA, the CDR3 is TGTGCCAGCAGTCGAAAAGCCAGCGGGAGGGCGGTCTACGAGCAGTACTTC. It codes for CASSRKASGRAVYEQYF.

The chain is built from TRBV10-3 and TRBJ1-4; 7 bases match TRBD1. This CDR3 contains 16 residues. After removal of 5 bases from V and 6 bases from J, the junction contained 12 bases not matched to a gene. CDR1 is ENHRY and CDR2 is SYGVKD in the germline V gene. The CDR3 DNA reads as TGTGCCATCAGTCCGGGACAGATCCCCGGGGATGAAAAACTGTTTTTT. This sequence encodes CAISPGQIPGDEKLFF.

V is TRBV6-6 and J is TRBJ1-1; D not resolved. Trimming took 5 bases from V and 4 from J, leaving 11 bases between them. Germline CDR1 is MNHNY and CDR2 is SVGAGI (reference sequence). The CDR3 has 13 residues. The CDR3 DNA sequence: TGTGCCAGCAGTCTAACAGAGGGCACTGAAGCTTTCTTT. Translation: CASSLTEGTEAFF.

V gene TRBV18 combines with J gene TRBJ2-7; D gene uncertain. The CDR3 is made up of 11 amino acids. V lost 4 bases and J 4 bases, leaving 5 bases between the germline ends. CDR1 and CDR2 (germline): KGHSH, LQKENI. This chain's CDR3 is CASSREYEQYF. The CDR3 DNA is TGTGCCAGCTCACGAGAGTACGAGCAGTACTTC.

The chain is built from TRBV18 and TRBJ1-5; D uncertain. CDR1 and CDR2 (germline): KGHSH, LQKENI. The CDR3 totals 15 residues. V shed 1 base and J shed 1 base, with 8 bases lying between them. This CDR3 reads CASSPLENSNQPQHF. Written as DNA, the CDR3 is TGTGCCAGCTCACCACTGGAGAACAGCAATCAGCCCCAGCATTTT.